The clone carrying this T cell receptor beta chain has just a few counts. This sample is part of a study of T-cell reconstitution after alpha-beta-depleted transplantation in children. Preparation of the TCRbeta library involved a method that used unique molecular identifiers. TCRdb analysed the PCR reads with MiXCR anew, one entry per CDR3 protein. The repertoire has hundreds of thousands of distinct CDR3 sequences, roughly 10% of them found once; the top ten carry over 5%. Germline V gene sequence: CDR1 SQVTM, CDR2 ANQGSEA. The J segment lost 0 bases and the V segment lost 6 bases, leaving 2 bases of the junction unmatched. This CDR3 is built from 14 residues.

This chain links TRBV29-1 with TRBJ1-3, with 10 bases that match TRBD1. The source of this sequence is a human donor who donated a stem cell graft to a child with acute lymphoblastic leukemia. Specimen: PBMCs from the stem cell graft donor, collected from the stem cell graft. CDR3 nucleotides: TGCAGCGTGGGACAGGGGAACTCTGGAAACACCATATATTTT. It yields the protein CSVGQGNSGNTIYF.